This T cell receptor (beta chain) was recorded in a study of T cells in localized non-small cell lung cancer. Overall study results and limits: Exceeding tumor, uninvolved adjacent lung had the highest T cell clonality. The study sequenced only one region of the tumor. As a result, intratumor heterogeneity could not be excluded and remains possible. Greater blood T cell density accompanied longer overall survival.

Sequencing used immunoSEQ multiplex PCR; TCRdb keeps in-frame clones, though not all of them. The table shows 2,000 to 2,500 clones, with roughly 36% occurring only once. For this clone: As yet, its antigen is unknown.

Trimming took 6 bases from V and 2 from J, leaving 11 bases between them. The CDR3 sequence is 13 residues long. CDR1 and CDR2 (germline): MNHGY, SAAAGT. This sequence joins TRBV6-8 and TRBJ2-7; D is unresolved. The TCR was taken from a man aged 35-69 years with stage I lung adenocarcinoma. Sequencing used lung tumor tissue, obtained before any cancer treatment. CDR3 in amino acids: CASRDVAPYEQYF. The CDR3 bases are TGTGCCAGCAGGGACGTCGCACCCTACGAGCAGTACTTC.